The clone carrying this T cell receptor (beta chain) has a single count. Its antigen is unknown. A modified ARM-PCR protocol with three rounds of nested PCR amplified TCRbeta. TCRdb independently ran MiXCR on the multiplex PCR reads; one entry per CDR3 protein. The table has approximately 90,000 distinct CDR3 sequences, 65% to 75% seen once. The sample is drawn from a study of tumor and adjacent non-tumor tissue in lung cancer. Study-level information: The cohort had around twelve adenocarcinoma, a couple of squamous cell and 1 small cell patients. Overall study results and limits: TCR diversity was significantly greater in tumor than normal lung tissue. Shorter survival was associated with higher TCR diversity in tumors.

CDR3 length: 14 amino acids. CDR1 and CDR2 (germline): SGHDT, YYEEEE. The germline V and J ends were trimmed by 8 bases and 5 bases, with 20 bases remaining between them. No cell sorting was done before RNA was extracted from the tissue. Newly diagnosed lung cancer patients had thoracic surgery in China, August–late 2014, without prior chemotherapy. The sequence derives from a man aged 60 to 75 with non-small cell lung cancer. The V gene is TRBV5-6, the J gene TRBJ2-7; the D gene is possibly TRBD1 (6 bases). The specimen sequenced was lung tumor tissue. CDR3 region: CASTHTGRSHEQYF. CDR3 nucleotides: TGTGCCAGTACCCACACAGGGAGAAGCCACGAGCAGTACTTC.